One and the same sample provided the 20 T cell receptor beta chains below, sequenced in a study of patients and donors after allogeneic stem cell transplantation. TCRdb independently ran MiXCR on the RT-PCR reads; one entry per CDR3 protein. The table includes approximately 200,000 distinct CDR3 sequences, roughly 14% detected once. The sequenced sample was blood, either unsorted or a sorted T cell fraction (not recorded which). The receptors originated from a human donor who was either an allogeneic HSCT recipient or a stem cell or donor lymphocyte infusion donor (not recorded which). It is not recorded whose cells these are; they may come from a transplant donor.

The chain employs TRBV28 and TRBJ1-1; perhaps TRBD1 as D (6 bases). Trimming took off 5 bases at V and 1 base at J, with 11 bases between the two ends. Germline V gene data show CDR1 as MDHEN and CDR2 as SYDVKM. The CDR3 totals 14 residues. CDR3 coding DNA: TGTGCCAGCAGTGGCCCAGGGGCGAACACTGAAGCTTTCTTT. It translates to CASSGPGANTEAFF.

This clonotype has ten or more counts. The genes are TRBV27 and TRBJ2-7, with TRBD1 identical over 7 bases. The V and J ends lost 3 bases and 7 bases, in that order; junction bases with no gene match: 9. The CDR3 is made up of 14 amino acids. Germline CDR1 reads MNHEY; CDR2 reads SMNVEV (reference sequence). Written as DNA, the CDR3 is TGTGCCAGCAGTTTGACAGGGCAAATGGGGGAGCAGTACTTC. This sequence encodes CASSLTGQMGEQYF.

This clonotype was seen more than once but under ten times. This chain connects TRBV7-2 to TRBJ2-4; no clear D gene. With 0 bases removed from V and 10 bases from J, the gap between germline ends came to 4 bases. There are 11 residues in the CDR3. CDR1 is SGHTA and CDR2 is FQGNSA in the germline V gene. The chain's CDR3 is CASSLAQIQYF. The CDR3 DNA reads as TGTGCCAGCAGCTTAGCCCAGATTCAGTACTTC.

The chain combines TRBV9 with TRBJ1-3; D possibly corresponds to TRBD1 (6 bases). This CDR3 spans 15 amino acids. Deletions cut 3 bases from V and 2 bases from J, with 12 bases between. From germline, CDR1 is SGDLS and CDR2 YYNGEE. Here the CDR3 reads CASSAAGETGNTIYF. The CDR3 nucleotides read TGTGCCAGCAGCGCAGCAGGGGAAACTGGAAACACCATATATTTT.

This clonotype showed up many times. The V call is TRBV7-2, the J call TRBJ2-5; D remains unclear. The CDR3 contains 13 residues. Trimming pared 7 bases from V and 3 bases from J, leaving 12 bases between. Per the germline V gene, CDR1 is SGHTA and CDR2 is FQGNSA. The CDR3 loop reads CASTVSPKETQYF. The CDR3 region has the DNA TGTGCCAGCACCGTTTCCCCCAAAGAGACCCAGTACTTC. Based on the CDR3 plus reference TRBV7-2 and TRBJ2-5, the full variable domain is GAGVSQSPSNKVTEKGKDVELRCDPISGHTALYWYRQSLGQGLEFLIYFQGNSAPDKSGLPSDRFSAERTGGSVSTLTIQRTQQEDSAVYLCASTVSPKETQYFGPGTRLLVL.

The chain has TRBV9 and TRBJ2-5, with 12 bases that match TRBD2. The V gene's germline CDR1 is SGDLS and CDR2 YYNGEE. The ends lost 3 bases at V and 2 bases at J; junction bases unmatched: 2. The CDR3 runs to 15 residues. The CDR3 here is CASSATSGGQETQYF. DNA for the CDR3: TGTGCCAGCAGCGCCACTAGCGGGGGGCAAGAGACCCAGTACTTC.

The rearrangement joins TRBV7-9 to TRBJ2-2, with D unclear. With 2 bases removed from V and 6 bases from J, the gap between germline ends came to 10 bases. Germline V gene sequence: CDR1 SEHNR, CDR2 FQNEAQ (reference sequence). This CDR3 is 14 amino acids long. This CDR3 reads CASSLSSTAGELFF. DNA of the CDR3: TGTGCCAGCAGCTTATCGTCGACGGCCGGGGAGCTGTTTTTT.

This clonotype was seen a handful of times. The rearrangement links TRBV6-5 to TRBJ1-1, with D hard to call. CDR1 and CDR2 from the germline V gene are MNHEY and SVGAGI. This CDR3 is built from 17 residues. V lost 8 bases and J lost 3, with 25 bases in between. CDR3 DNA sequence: TGTGCCAGCCAGTTATTCCCGCCGGGTGGGTGGGACACTGAAGCTTTCTTT. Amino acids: CASQLFPPGGWDTEAFF.

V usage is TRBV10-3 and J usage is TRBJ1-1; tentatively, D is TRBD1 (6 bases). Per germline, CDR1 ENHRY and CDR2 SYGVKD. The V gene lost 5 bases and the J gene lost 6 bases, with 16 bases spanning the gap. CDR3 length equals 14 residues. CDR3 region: CAISRGGLAAEAFF. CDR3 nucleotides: TGTGCCATCAGTAGGGGGGGGTTAGCGGCTGAAGCTTTCTTT.

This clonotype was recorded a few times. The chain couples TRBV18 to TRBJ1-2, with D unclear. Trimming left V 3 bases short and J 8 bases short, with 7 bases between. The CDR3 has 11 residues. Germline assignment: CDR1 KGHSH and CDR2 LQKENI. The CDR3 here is CASSPSVGYTF. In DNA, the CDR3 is TGTGCCAGCTCACCTTCGGTCGGCTACACCTTC.

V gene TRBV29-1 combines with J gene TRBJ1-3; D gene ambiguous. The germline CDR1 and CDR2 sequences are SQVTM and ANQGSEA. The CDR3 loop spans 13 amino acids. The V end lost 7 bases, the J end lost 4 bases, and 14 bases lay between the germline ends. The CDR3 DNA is TGCAGCGGAACCCTAGGTCAGGGAAACACCATATATTTT. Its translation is CSGTLGQGNTIYF.

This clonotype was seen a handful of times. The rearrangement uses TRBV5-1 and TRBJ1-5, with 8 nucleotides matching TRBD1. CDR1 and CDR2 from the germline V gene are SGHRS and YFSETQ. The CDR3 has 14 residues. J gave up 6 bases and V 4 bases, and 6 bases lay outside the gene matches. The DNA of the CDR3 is TGCGCCAGCAGCAATGGACAGGGTGGTCAGCCCCAGCATTTT. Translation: CASSNGQGGQPQHF.

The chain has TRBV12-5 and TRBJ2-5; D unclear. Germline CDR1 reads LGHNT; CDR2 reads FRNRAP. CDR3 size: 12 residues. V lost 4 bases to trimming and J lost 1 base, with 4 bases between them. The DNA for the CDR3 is TGTGCTAGTGGTTGCCCCCAAGAGACCCAGTACTTC. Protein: CASGCPQETQYF. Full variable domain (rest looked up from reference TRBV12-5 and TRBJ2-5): DARVTQTPRHKVTEMGQEVTMRCQPILGHNTVFWYRQTMMQGLELLAYFRNRAPLDDSGMPKDRFSAEMPDATLATLKIQPSEPRDSAVYFCASGCPQETQYFGPGTRLLVL.

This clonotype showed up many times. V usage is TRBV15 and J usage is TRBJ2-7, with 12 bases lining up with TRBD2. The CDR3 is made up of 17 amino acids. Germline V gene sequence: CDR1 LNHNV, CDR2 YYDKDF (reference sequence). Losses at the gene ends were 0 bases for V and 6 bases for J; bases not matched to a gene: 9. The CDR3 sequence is CATSREGLAGKLGEQYF. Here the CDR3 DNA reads TGTGCCACCAGCAGAGAAGGACTAGCGGGGAAGTTGGGCGAGCAGTACTTC.

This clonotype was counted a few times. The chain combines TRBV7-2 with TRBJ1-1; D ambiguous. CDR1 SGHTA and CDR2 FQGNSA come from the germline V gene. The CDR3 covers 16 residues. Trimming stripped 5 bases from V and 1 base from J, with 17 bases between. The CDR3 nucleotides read TGTGCCAGCAGCCCGAGAGACCGAAGACCGAACACTGAAGCTTTCTTT. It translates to CASSPRDRRPNTEAFF.

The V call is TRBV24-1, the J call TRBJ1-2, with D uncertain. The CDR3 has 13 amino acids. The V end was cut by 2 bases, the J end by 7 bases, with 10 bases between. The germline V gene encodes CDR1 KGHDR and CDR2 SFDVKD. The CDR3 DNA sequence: TGTGCCACCAGTGATTCTCCAGGTTTTGGCTACACCTTC. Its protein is CATSDSPGFGYTF.

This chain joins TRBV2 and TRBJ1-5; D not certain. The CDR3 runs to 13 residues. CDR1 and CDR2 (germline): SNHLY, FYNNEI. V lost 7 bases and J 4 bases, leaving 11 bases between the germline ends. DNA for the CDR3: TGTGCCAGCAACGAGGTTCTGAATCAGCCCCAGCATTTT. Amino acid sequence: CASNEVLNQPQHF.

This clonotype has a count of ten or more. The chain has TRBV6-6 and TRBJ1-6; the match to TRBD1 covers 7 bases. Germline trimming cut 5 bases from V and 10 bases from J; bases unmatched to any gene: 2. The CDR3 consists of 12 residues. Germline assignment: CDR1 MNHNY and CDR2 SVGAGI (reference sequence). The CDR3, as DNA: TGTGCCAGCAGTACAGGGGACTCACCCCTCCACTTT. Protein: CASSTGDSPLHF.

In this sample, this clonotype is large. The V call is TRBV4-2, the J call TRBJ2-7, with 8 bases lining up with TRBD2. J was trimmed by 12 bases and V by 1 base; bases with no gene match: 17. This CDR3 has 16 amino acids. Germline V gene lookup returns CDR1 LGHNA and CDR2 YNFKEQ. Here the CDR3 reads CASSQVKAGENLGLYF. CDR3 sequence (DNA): TGTGCCAGCAGCCAAGTAAAAGCGGGGGAAAATCTGGGTCTGTACTTC.

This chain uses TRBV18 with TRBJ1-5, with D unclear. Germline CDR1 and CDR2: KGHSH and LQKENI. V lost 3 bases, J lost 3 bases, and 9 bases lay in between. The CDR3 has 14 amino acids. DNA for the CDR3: TGTGCCAGCTCACCTGGAGCCCACAATCAGCCCCAGCATTTT. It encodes CASSPGAHNQPQHF. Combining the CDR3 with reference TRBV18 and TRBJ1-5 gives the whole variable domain NAGVMQNPRHLVRRRGQEARLRCSPMKGHSHVYWYRQLPEEGLKFMVYLQKENIIDESGMPKERFSAEFPKEGPSILRIQQVVRGDSAAYFCASSPGAHNQPQHFGDGTRLSIL.